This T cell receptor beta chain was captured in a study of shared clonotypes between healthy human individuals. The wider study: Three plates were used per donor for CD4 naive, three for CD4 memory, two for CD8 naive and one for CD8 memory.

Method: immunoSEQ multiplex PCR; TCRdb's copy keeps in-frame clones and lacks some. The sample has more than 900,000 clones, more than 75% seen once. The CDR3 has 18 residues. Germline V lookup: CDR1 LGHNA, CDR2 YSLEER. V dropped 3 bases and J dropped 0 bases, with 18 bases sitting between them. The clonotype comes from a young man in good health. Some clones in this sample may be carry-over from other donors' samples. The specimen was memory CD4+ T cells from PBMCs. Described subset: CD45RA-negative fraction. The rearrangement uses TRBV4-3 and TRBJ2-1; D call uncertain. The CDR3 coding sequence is TGCGCCAGCAGCCAGAGGTTTCGTCGGATCAGCTCCTACAATGAGCAGTTCTTC. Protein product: CASSQRFRRISSYNEQFF.